This T cell receptor (beta chain) stems from a study of beta chain features in type 1 diabetes (dated by TCRdb to 2017 to 2018). About the full investigation: Patients and healthy donors did not differ in mean age, gender distribution, total cell number or subset yield. Naive and central memory subsets were obtained from all 30 or so donors, but regulatory and stem cell-like memory subsets were isolated from only 8 patients and 8 healthy donors. In the study, TCRB repertoires of sorted circulating CD4+ T cell subsets from recently diagnosed type 1 diabetes patients were compared with those of matched healthy donors. A total of approximately 99,000,000 sorted cells were examined across all samples, and RNA yield correlated strongly with the number of cells per subset.

From each donor, a single peripheral blood sample of 95 to 150 mL on average was drawn into heparinised tubes. Naive, central memory, regulatory and stem cell-like memory CD4+ T cells were sorted on a BD FACSAria II using a panel including CD45RO, CCR7, CD25, CD127, CD95 and CD27. Purity was above 95% for every sorted population. PBMCs were separated immediately by Lymphoprep density gradient centrifugation and were stained directly, without being cultured. To minimize batch effects, samples were stained and sorted in pairs, one healthy donor with one patient per experiment. Paper-wide results and their limitations: Because cDNA was sequenced instead of genomic DNA, highly expressing activated cells could be over-represented, though the groups showed no difference in activation or CD3 levels. Patients with type 1 diabetes made fewer insertions and deleted more nucleotides at VDJ recombination sites, implying thymic rearrangement abnormalities. PCR might favor shorter templates, but patient and control samples were amplified and corrected together, so any skew would affect both groups equally. Naive, central memory and regulatory TCRB repertoires appeared more similar among patients than among healthy donors. Because the HLA sub-analyses included only small numbers of individuals, any influence of HLA type on TCRB rearrangement was left unresolved. A moderate but significant shortening of TCRB CDR3 length was observed in type 1 diabetes patients in all four CD4+ subsets.

This clone was seen a handful of times. What antigen it recognizes has not been identified. No qualities accompany the bases; no much larger clone lies one base away. The entire amount of isolated RNA was reverse transcribed using the High Capacity cDNA Reverse Transcription Kit, so the sequenced TCRB transcripts were expressed ones. Deep immunoSEQ sequencing was applied to naive, central memory and regulatory T cell samples, giving an average of approximately 3.8 million total reads per sample. Sorted cells were lysed in RLT buffer, and RNA was extracted using DNase-treated RNeasy Micro or Mini kits according to cell number. Each cell subset was processed separately to prevent cross-contamination, with patient and healthy donor samples processed together. Using the immunoSEQ multiplex PCR, TCRB sequences were amplified from cDNA into 87-bp fragments spanning the CDR3 region. Amplicons were sequenced on the Illumina HiSeq platform. In the source study's methods: PCR bias was computationally corrected using synthetic template baselines, reads within Hamming distance 2 were collapsed, and singletons that could not be merged were discarded. Reads were aligned against IMGT so that V, D and J genes, CDR3 length and insertions or deletions at six rearrangement sites could be assigned. Clonotype counts were normalized to sorted cell number within each subset before computing true diversity and Gini coefficients with the tcR R package. Repertoire sharing was quantified using the overlap coefficient calculated on TCRB nucleotide sequences. Out-of-frame TCRB sequences from naive cells were analyzed as a proxy for the pre-selection repertoire. TCRdb obtained this table from immuneACCESS and retained in-frame rearrangements with V and J assigned. These tables miss some clones; where compared with another copy, unresolved V genes account for less than half of the shortfall, and the remainder is unexplained. Clonal size and the V and J genes are those of that table, whereas D and trimming came from the DNA. The sample includes about 300,000 clones, with about 14% observed a single time. The ten largest account for about 0.016% of the sample.

The TCR was taken from a woman aged 18-29 years with type 1 diabetes. The sample was naive CD4+ T cells from blood. In light of the paper, this sample's cell subset or site label describes: true naive CD4+ T cells.

The encoded CDR3 is CAISERRPGQSGDTQYF. The nucleotides are TGTGCCATCAGTGAGCGACGACCGGGACAGTCAGGAGATACGCAGTATTTT. Recombination connected TRBV10-3 to TRBJ2-3, with 7 bases aligning to TRBD1. The CDR3 goes from the cysteine to the phenylalanine over 17 residues. The kept DNA is CDR3 alone, 51 bases in frame from the first base. The germline V gene sets CDR1 to ENHRY and CDR2 to SYGVKD. Here V drops 2 bases and J drops 5 bases, and the junction holds 13 bases not matched to any gene.